These 3 T cell receptor beta chains came from one sample sequenced in a study of regulatory T cells in long-lasting Graves disease. Researchers made TCR beta libraries by using iRepertoire HTBI primers and running Arm-PCR on CDR3 regions. TCRdb re-analysed the multiplex PCR reads in MiXCR, keeping a single row per CDR3 protein. The sample records 680,000 or so distinct CDR3 sequences, 16% being singletons. The time point denotes: newly diagnosed GD, antithyroid drugs for less than 3 months. Construction of the TCR library relied on RNA isolated from PBMCs. The data also belong to a second study, concerning T cells in Graves' hyperthyroidism and ophthalmopathy.

Sequences were derived from peripheral blood mononuclear cells (PBMCs), sampled at new diagnosis, from a patient treated with antithyroid drugs. Source of these receptors: a woman in her twenties or thirties with Graves disease.

In the case of this clonotype: The junction does not match germline at one end; this may be a read error. The chain is built from TRBV5-4 and TRBJ2-5; no clear D. Germline lookup yields CDR1 SGHNT and CDR2 YYREEE (reference sequence). CDR3 length: 11 residues. CDR3 sequence (DNA): TGTGCCAGCAGCTTACGGCCTTTCGAGAGGTTC. The encoded protein is CASSLRPFERF.

V is TRBV5-4 and J is TRBJ1-2, with D unresolved. The V gene lost 4 bases and the J gene lost 4 bases, with 14 bases spanning the gap. CDR3 length: 14 amino acids. Per germline, CDR1 SGHNT and CDR2 YYREEE (reference sequence). The CDR3 loop is CASSPQGQTYGYTF. CDR3 DNA sequence: TGTGCCAGCAGCCCTCAAGGGCAGACCTATGGCTACACCTTC.

This clonotype was seen many times. This rearrangement joins TRBV10-3 to TRBJ2-1; possible D gene TRBD2, 5 bases. Germline V gives CDR1 ENHRY, CDR2 SYGVKD. There are 12 residues in the CDR3. V lost 3 bases and J lost 5, with 5 bases in between. Here the CDR3 reads CAISDGDNEQFF. In DNA, the CDR3 is TGTGCCATCAGTGACGGGGACAATGAGCAGTTCTTC.